This T cell receptor beta chain was recorded in a study of T cell responses to AZD1222 COVID-19 vaccine. Study findings and constraints: Repertoire collection took place solely once the T cell response had peaked. Clonal diversity may have been underestimated, and the donors were mostly white British, with more females than males. At baseline, just five to seven AZD1222 recipients tested seropositive. After two AZD1222 doses, spike-specific TCR breadth and depth rose versus day 0.

The repertoire was sequenced with immunoSEQ multiplex PCR; TCRdb's copy has only in-frame clones and lacks some. The table includes 90,000 to 150,000 clones, roughly 89% detected once. The CDR3 loop spans 15 amino acids. The V segment lost 2 bases and the J segment 4 bases; nucleotides outside the gene matches: 2. The germline CDR1 and CDR2 sequences are LGHDT and YNNKEL (reference sequence). This clone was seen more than once but under ten times. As yet, its antigen is unknown. The sequence derives from an adult in good health. The source material was peripheral blood, sampled on day 0 of AZD1222 vaccination. The V call is TRBV3-1 (or the pseudogene TRBV3-2), the J call TRBJ2-3; 11 bases align to TRBD2. As DNA, the CDR3 is TGTGCCAGCAGCCAAATAGCGGGAGGGCCAGATACGCAGTATTTT. It yields the protein CASSQIAGGPDTQYF.